A single sample is the source of the 14 T cell receptor beta chains below, sequenced in a study of blood T cell repertoires in COVID-19. The table came from immunoSEQ multiplex PCR; TCRdb's copy has only in-frame clones and leaves some out. Of 110,000 to 150,000 clones in the sample, 65% to 85% were seen once. Sequenced input: peripheral blood. All receptors derive from a woman aged 45 to 65 with acute or convalescent COVID-19.

The V gene is TRBV6-5, the J gene TRBJ1-2, with D possibly TRBD1 on 6 matching bases. Trimming left V 8 bases short and J 4 bases short, with 14 bases between. The CDR3 is 13 amino acids. Germline assignment: CDR1 MNHEY and CDR2 SVGAGI. The CDR3 spells CASVTGTTYGYTF. Written as DNA, the CDR3 is TGTGCCAGCGTAACCGGGACAACCTATGGCTACACCTTC.

The rearrangement links TRBV11-2 to TRBJ1-2; no firm D call. The germline CDR1 and CDR2 sequences are SGHAT and FQNNGV. Trimming took 2 bases from V and 4 from J, leaving 8 bases between them. CDR3 length: 13 amino acids. CDR3 in DNA: TGTGCCAGCAGCTTATCCCAGTTCTATGGCTACACCTTC. Protein product: CASSLSQFYGYTF.

J is TRBJ1-1 and V is TRBV18; tentative D call: TRBD1 (5 bases). CDR3 size: 15 residues. CDR1 KGHSH and CDR2 LQKENI come from the germline V gene. V dropped 3 bases and J dropped 3 bases, with 14 bases sitting between them. CDR3 in amino acids: CASSPMWGEDTEAFF. DNA of the CDR3: TGTGCCAGCTCACCGATGTGGGGCGAAGACACTGAAGCTTTCTTT.

This chain joins TRBV7-2 and TRBJ1-1; D uncertain. Trimming left V 0 bases short and J 5 bases short, with 13 bases between. This CDR3 has 15 residues. Germline values: CDR1 SGHTA, CDR2 FQGNSA. The CDR3 sequence is CASSLAPVDRTEAFF. Here the CDR3 DNA reads TGTGCCAGCAGCTTAGCGCCTGTCGATCGGACTGAAGCTTTCTTT.

The rearrangement links TRBV21-1 to TRBJ2-5; the table's D call of TRBD1 was not tested on the DNA. TRBV21-1 is annotated as a pseudogene. The CDR3 has 12 residues. CDR3 nucleotide sequence: TGTGCCAGAGGACAGTCAGGAGAGACCCAGTACTTC. It encodes CARGQSGETQYF.

J is TRBJ2-2 and V is TRBV28; 9 positions agree with TRBD1. Germline V gene lookup returns CDR1 MDHEN and CDR2 SYDVKM. CDR3 length equals 16 residues. V lost 3 bases and J lost 6; bases outside the gene matches: 8. In DNA, the CDR3 is TGTGCCAGCAGTTTCCCGGGACAGGGCCTAGCCGGGGAGCTGTTTTTT. It encodes CASSFPGQGLAGELFF.

V and J are TRBV5-1 and TRBJ2-3; 8 nucleotides align to TRBD2. Germline-derived CDR1 and CDR2 are SGHRS and YFSETQ. V dropped 0 bases and J dropped 5; count of bases not matched to a gene: 11. CDR3 length equals 17 residues. CDR3 loop: CASSLVIGAGVGDTQYF. CDR3 nucleotides: TGCGCCAGCAGCTTGGTAATAGGAGCGGGGGTAGGAGATACGCAGTATTTT.

The chain joins TRBV3-1 (or the pseudogene TRBV3-2) to TRBJ2-3; tentatively, D is TRBD1 (5 bases). The CDR3 has 14 amino acids. Per germline, CDR1 LGHDT and CDR2 YNNKEL (reference sequence). V gave up 0 bases and J gave up 4 bases, with 8 bases separating them. The CDR3 here is CASSQDQGPDTQYF. CDR3 nucleotides: TGTGCCAGCAGCCAAGATCAGGGCCCAGATACGCAGTATTTT.

This chain joins TRBV11-1 and TRBJ2-1; 9 bases are shared with TRBD1. V gave up 6 bases and J gave up 7 bases; unmatched junction bases: 7. Germline CDR1 and CDR2: SGHAT and FQDESV (reference sequence). CDR3 length: 14 amino acids. The CDR3 loop reads CASSSDRGENEQFF. CDR3 nucleotide sequence: TGTGCCAGCAGTTCCGACAGGGGGGAGAATGAGCAGTTCTTC.

The CDR3 sequence is CASSPLGRDTEAFF. CDR3 bases: TGTGCCAGCAGCCCCCTGGGCAGGGACACTGAAGCTTTCTTT. The V gene is TRBV7-6, the J gene TRBJ1-1; D might be TRBD1 (5 bases). Germline V gene data show CDR1 as SGHVS and CDR2 as FNYEAQ. This CDR3 is 14 amino acids long. Trimming took 5 bases from V and 3 from J, leaving 13 bases between them.

The chain uses TRBV6-5 and TRBJ2-7, with TRBD2 matching over 11 bases. There are 14 residues in the CDR3. The J segment lost 4 bases and the V segment lost 7 bases, leaving 6 bases of the junction unmatched. The germline V gene has CDR1 MNHEY and CDR2 SVGAGI. The CDR3 sequence: CASIPSGGFYEQYF. The CDR3 coding sequence is TGTGCCAGCATTCCTAGCGGGGGGTTTTACGAGCAGTACTTC.

The CDR3 here is CASSYQEVTEAFF. The CDR3 DNA reads as TGTGCCAGCAGTTACCAGGAGGTCACTGAAGCTTTCTTT. V gene TRBV6-5 combines with J gene TRBJ1-1, with unresolved D. Trimming removed 2 bases at V and 4 bases at J, with 8 bases between. Germline V lookup: CDR1 MNHEY, CDR2 SVGAGI. The CDR3 runs 13 residues.

CDR3 in DNA: TGTGCCAGCAGCTTAGATCAAAGGAGCTCCTATAATTCACCCCTCCACTTT. This codes for CASSLDQRSSYNSPLHF. The chain uses TRBV11-2 and TRBJ1-6, with unresolved D. This CDR3 region has 17 residues. CDR1 is SGHAT, CDR2 FQNNGV, per germline. Trimming cost V 0 bases and J 0 bases, with 9 bases left between them.

This clone was observed a handful of times. The rearrangement joins TRBV19 to TRBJ2-7; 7 bases are a match to TRBD1. The CDR3 runs to 12 residues. V was clipped by 7 bases and J by 5 bases; unmatched bases: 5. Germline loops: CDR1 LNHDA, CDR2 SQIVND (reference sequence). The CDR3, as DNA: TGTGCCAGTAAGCAGGGGGACCACGAGCAGTACTTC. This encodes CASKQGDHEQYF.